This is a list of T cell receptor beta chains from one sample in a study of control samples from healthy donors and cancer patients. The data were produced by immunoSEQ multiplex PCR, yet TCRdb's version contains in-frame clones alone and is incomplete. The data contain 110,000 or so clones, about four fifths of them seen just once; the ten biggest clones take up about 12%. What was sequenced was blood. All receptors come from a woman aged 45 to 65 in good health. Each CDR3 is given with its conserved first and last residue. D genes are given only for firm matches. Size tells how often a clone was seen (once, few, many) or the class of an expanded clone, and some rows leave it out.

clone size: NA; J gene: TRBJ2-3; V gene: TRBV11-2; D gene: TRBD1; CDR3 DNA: TGTGCCAGCAGCCCCCGACAGGGGGAGTCAGATACGCAGTATTTT; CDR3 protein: CASSPRQGESDTQYF
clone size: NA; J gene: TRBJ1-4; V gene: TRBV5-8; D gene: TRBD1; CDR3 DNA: TGTGCCAGCAGCCTCCGGGACAGGACGGACGAAAAACTGTTTTTT; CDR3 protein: CASSLRDRTDEKLFF
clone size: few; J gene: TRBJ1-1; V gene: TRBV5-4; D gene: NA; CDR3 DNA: TGTGCCAGCAGCTTAGGCGGGAGGAACACTGAAGCTTTCTTT; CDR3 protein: CASSLGGRNTEAFF
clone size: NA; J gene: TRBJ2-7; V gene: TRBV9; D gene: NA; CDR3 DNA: TGTGCCAGCAGCGTAGCTGGGACGGGAATCTACGAGCAGTACTTC; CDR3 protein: CASSVAGTGIYEQYF
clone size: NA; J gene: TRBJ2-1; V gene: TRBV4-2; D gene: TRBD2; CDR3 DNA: TGTGCCAGCAGCCAGGGACTAGTGCGCGATGAGCAGTTCTTC; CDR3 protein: CASSQGLVRDEQFF
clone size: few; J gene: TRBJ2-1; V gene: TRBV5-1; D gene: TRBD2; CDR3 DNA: TGCGCCAGCAGCGCGGGACAGGGACTAGCGGGACCCTTCAATGAGCAGTTCTTC; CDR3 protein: CASSAGQGLAGPFNEQFF
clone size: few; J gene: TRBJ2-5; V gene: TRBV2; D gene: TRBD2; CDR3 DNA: TGTGCCAGCAGCGGAGGACTAGCCGGAGAGACCCAGTACTTC; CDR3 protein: CASSGGLAGETQYF
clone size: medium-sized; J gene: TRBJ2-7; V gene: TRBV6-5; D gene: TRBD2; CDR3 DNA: TGTGCCAGCAGTTACGGACTAGCCTACGAGCAGTACTTC; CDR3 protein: CASSYGLAYEQYF
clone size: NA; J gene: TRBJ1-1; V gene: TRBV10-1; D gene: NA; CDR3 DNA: TGCGCCAGCGGAATTCAGGGATTCGACACTGAAGCTTTCTTT; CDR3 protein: CASGIQGFDTEAFF
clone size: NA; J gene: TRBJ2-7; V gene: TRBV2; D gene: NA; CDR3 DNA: TGTGCCAGCAGGTACAGGGTTGTCCTCTACGAGCAGTACTTC; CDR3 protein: CASRYRVVLYEQYF
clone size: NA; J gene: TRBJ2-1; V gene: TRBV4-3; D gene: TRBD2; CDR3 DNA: TGCGCCAGCAGCCAAGATATCGAAAGCGGGGGGGCCTTTGGGGAGCAGTTCTTC; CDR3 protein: CASSQDIESGGAFGEQFF
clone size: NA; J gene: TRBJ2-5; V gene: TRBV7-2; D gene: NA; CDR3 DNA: TGTGCCAGCAGCTTGGGGGGGGCCCTAGAGACCCAGTACTTC; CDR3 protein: CASSLGGALETQYF
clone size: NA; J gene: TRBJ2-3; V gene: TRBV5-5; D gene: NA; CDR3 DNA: TGTGCCAGCAGCTGGATTGGGGGTGGGGATACGCAGTATTTT; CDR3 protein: CASSWIGGGDTQYF
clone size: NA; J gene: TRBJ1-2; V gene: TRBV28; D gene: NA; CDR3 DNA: TGTGCCAGCAGTGTGGGACCCGGTAGACTCTATGGCTACACCTTC; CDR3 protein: CASSVGPGRLYGYTF
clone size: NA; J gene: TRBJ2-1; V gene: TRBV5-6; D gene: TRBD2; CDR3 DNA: TGTGCCAGCAGCTTGACTAGCGGCGTCCATGAGCAGTTCTTC; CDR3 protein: CASSLTSGVHEQFF
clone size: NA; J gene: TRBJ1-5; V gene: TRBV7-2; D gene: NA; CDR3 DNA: TGTGCCAGCAGCTTACTAGGGTATAACCAGCCCCAGCATTTT; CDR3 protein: CASSLLGYNQPQHF
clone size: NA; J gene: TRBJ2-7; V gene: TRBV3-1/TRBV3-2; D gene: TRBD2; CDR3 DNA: TGTGCCAGCAGCCCCGTCCGGGGGGGCCACGAGCAGTACTTC; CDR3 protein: CASSPVRGGHEQYF
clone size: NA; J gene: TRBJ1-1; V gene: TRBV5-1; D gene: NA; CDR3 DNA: TGCGCCAGCAGCTGGGGACTTTTGGGGATCGAGAACACTGAAGCTTTCTTT; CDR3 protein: CASSWGLLGIENTEAFF
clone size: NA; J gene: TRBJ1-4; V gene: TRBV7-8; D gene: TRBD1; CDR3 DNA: TGTGCCAGCAGCCACCGACAGGGAGTTGGGGGGATTAATGAAAAACTGTTTTTT; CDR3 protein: CASSHRQGVGGINEKLFF
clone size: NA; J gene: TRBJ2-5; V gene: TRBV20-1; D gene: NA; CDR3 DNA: TGCAGTGCTAGAGATCGTAAGACCCAGTACTTC; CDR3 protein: CSARDRKTQYF
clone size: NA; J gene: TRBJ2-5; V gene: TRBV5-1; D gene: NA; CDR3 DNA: TGCGCCAGCAGCTTGGGAGGGGTAATACCAGAGACCCAGTACTTC; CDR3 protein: CASSLGGVIPETQYF
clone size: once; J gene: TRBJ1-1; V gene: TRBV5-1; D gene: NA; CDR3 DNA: TGCGCCAGCAGCTTAGCTAATGTCCGGGACAACGCTTTCTTT; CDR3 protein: CASSLANVRDNAFF
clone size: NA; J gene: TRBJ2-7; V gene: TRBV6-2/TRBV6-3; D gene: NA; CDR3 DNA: TGTGCCAGCAGTTACAGGCACTCTTTGGACGAGCAGTACTTC; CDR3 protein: CASSYRHSLDEQYF
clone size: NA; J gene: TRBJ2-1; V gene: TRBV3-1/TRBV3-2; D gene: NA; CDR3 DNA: TGTGCCAGCAGCCAGGGACTTTACAATGAGCAGTTCTTC; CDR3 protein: CASSQGLYNEQFF
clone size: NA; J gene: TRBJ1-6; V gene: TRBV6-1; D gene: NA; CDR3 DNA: TGTGCCAGCAGTGAAAGGGGACGGGGGGCGTCTTCACCCCTCCACTTT; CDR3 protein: CASSERGRGASSPLHF
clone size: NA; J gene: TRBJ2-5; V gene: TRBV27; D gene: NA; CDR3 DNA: TGTGCCAGCAGTTTAAACAGGCAAGAGACCCAGTACTTC; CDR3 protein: CASSLNRQETQYF
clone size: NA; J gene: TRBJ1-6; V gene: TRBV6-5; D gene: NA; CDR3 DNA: TGTGCCAGCTTTAAACGGATGGAACAATCACCCCTCCACTTT; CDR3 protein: CASFKRMEQSPLHF
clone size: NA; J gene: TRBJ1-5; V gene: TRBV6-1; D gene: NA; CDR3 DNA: TGTGCCAGCAGTGAAGCGGGAGGAGCGGAGGGGCCCCAGCATTTT; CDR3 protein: CASSEAGGAEGPQHF
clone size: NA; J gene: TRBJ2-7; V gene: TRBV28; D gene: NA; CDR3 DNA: TGTGCCAGCAGTTTACAGGATATTCACTACGAGCAGTACTTC; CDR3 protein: CASSLQDIHYEQYF
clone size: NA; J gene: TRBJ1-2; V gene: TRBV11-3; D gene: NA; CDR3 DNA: TGTGCCAGCAGCCCCATGGGGTCAGTCTATGGCTACACCTTC; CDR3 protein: CASSPMGSVYGYTF
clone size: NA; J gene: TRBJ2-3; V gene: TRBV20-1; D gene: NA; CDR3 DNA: TGCAGTGCTAGTATAGGACCCGGAGATACGCAGTATTTT; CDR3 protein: CSASIGPGDTQYF
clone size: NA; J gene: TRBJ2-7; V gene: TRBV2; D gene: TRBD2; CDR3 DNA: TGTGCCAGCAGACAGGGACTAGCGGGAGGTCTCGAGCAGTACTTC; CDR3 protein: CASRQGLAGGLEQYF
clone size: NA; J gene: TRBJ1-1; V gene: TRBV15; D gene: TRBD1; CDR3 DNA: TGTGCCACCAGCAGAGGGACAGGTTTGAACACTGAAGCTTTCTTT; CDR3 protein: CATSRGTGLNTEAFF
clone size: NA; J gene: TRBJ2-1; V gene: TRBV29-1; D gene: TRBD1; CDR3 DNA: TGCAGCGTTAAGGGGACAGGGAGCTCCTACAATGAGCAGTTCTTC; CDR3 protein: CSVKGTGSSYNEQFF
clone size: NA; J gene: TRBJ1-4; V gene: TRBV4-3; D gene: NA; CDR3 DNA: TGCGCCAGCAGCCAAGATCTGGACTCAGCGGTAAAACTGTTTTTT; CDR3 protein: CASSQDLDSAVKLFF
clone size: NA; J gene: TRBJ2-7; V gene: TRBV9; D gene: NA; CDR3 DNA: TGTGCCAGCAGCGAAGGGGGGGGTTACGAGCAGTACTTC; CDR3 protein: CASSEGGGYEQYF
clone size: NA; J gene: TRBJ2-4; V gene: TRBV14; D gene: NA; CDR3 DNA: TGTGCCAGCAGCCAAGATACGCGGGGAGCCAAAAACATTCAGTACTTC; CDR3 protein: CASSQDTRGAKNIQYF
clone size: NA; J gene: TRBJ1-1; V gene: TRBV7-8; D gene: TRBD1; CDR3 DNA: TGTGCCAGCAGCGTGCGGGACAGGGACACTGAAGCTTTCTTT; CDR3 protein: CASSVRDRDTEAFF
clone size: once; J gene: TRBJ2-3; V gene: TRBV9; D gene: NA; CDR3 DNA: TGTGCCAGCAGCCCCCAAAGGCGCGGGGCCACAGATACGCAGTATTTT; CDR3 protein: CASSPQRRGATDTQYF
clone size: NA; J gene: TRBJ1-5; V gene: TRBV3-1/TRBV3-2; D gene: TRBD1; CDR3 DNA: TGTGCCAGCAGCCAAGAGGTCCCAGACAGGGGGTCCGTGATTAGCAATCAGCCCCAGCATTTT; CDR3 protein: CASSQEVPDRGSVISNQPQHF
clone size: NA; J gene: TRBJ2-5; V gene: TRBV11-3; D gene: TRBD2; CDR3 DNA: TGTGCCAGCAGAAGACTAGCGGGACAAGAGACCCAGTACTTC; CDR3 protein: CASRRLAGQETQYF
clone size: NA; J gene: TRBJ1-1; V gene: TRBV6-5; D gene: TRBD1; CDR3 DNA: TGTGCCAGCAGCCGCCGGGACAGCAGAGGTGAAGCTTTCTTT; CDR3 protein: CASSRRDSRGEAFF
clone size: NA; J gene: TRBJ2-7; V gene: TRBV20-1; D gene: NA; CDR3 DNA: TGCAGTGCTAGTGCAGGTGCTTCCTACGAGCAGTACTTC; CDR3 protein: CSASAGASYEQYF
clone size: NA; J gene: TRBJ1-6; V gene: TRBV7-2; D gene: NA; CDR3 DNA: TGTGCCAGCAGCTTACCGACAGGCTATAATTCACCCCTCCACTTT; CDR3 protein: CASSLPTGYNSPLHF
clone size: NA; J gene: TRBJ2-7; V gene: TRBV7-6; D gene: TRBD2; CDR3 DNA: TGTGCCAGCAGCTTGAGACTAGCGGGAGCCCCCTACGAGCAGTACTTC; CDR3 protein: CASSLRLAGAPYEQYF
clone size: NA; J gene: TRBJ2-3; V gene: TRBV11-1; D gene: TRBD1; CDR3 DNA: TGTGCCAGCAGCTTAGAAGGGACAGGGGGCATGCAGTATTTT; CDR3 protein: CASSLEGTGGMQYF
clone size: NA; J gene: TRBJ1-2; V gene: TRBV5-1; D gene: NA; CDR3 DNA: TGCGCCAGCAGCTTGGTAGACCACAGGGCAGACGGCTACACCTTC; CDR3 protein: CASSLVDHRADGYTF
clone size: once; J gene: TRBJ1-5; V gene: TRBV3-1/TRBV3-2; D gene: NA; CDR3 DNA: TGTGCCAGCAGCCCCGGGAGTTATAGCAATCAGCCCCAGCATTTT; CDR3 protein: CASSPGSYSNQPQHF
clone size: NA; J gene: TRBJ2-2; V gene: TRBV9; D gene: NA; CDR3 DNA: TGTGCCAGCAGCGTAGAAGGGGAGGACACCGGGGAGCTGTTTTTT; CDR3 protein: CASSVEGEDTGELFF
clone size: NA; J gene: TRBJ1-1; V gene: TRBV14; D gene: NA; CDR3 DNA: TGTGCCAGCAGCCCAATACACCCCGGGGGTACTGAAGCTTTCTTT; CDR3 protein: CASSPIHPGGTEAFF
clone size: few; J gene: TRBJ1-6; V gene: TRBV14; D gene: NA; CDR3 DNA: TGTGCCAGCAGCCAATTTGGGAGAGATTCACCCCTCCACTTT; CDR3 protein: CASSQFGRDSPLHF
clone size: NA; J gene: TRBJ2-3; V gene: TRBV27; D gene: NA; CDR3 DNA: TGTGCCAGCAGTTTCAGTCGAGCTAGCACAGATACGCAGTATTTT; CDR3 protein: CASSFSRASTDTQYF
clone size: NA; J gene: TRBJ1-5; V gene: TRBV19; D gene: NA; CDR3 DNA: TGTGCCAGTAGTGTCAGGGGAGGGCAGCCCCAGCATTTT; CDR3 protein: CASSVRGGQPQHF